One sample yielded the 20 T cell receptor beta chains listed below, sequenced in a study of blood T cell repertoires in COVID-19. TCRdb keeps only in-frame clones here, not all; method: immunoSEQ multiplex PCR. The data contain roughly 110,000 clones, about nine tenths of them seen just once; the ten biggest clones take up 1% to 1.5%. Sequencing was performed on peripheral blood. These receptors originate from a woman younger than 45 with acute or convalescent COVID-19.

This chain links TRBV4-1 with TRBJ2-5, with 10 positions matching TRBD1. The junction had 7 bases not matched to a gene; V was cut back by 2 bases and J by 4 bases. The CDR3 consists of 16 residues. Germline assignment: CDR1 MGHRA and CDR2 YSYEKL. The CDR3 reads CASSQPRQGARETQYF. The CDR3, as DNA: TGCGCCAGCAGCCAACCCAGACAGGGGGCCCGAGAGACCCAGTACTTC.

This chain joins TRBV9 and TRBJ2-5; 8 positions agree with TRBD1. CDR1 is SGDLS and CDR2 is YYNGEE in the germline V gene. V dropped 3 bases and J dropped 4; count of bases not matched to a gene: 2. The CDR3 runs to 13 residues. CDR3 in amino acids: CASSATGGETQYF. The DNA of the CDR3 is TGTGCCAGCAGCGCCACAGGGGGAGAGACCCAGTACTTC.

The chain recombines TRBV28 with TRBJ2-3; 11 positions agree with TRBD2. After removal of 6 bases from V and 6 bases from J, the junction contained 20 bases not matched to a gene. Looked up from germline, CDR1 is MDHEN and CDR2 is SYDVKM. The CDR3 loop spans 19 amino acids. Here the CDR3 DNA reads TGTGCCAGCAGCTATAAGGCTAGCGGGGGGACCGGTCTTCGGGATACGCAGTATTTT. Residues: CASSYKASGGTGLRDTQYF.

The chain has TRBV15 and TRBJ2-2; TRBD2 agrees at 10 bases. Unmatched junction bases numbered 4, after V lost 2 bases and J lost 1 base. There are 17 residues in the CDR3. Per the germline V gene, CDR1 is LNHNV and CDR2 is YYDKDF (reference sequence). CDR3 protein: CATSRPGLARNTGELFF. The DNA for the CDR3 is TGTGCCACCAGCAGACCGGGACTAGCGAGGAACACCGGGGAGCTGTTTTTT.

The chain links TRBV19 to TRBJ1-6; TRBD1 matches at 9 bases. The germline gives CDR1 LNHDA, CDR2 SQIVND (reference sequence). The CDR3 runs 16 residues. The junction had 8 bases not matched to a gene; V was cut back by 5 bases and J by 6 bases. The DNA of the CDR3 is TGTGCCAGTAGTCTTCGACGGACAGGGGCTAATTCACCCCTCCACTTT. It yields the protein CASSLRRTGANSPLHF.

The chain links TRBV30 to TRBJ2-1; tentatively, D is TRBD2 (6 bases). Trimming took off 1 base at V and 0 bases at J, with 13 bases between the two ends. Germline lookup yields CDR1 GTSNPN and CDR2 SVGIG (reference sequence). The CDR3 is 16 amino acids. The CDR3 region is CAWSGGLTSSYNEQFF. DNA for the CDR3: TGTGCCTGGAGTGGGGGACTGACGAGCTCCTACAATGAGCAGTTCTTC.

The V gene is TRBV19, the J gene TRBJ2-1; possible D gene TRBD2, 6 bases. The length of the CDR3 is 16 residues. Germline CDR1 LNHDA, CDR2 SQIVND (reference sequence). Trimming stripped 7 bases from V and 3 bases from J, with 19 bases between. CDR3 bases: TGTGCCAGTACCCGACGACTTGTAGCGGTCTACAATGAGCAGTTCTTC. It yields the protein CASTRRLVAVYNEQFF.

This clone appeared a single time. The chain uses TRBV5-1 and TRBJ2-7, with TRBD2 matching 9 bases. With 4 bases clipped from V and 4 bases from J, the junction kept 6 bases outside the gene matches. There are 14 residues in the CDR3. Germline V gives CDR1 SGHRS, CDR2 YFSETQ. The chain's CDR3 is CASSAAGGRYEQYF. Written as DNA, the CDR3 is TGCGCCAGCAGCGCCGCGGGGGGGAGATACGAGCAGTACTTC.

This chain joins TRBV18 and TRBJ1-4; D is undetermined. The CDR3 runs to 15 residues. Trimming removed 3 bases from V and 8 bases from J, with 16 bases in between. Germline V gives CDR1 KGHSH, CDR2 LQKENI. As DNA, the CDR3 is TGTGCCAGCTCACCGCGGGCGCCCCGGGAAGAAAAACTGTTTTTT. It encodes CASSPRAPREEKLFF.

The chain is built from TRBV28 and TRBJ1-6; D not certain. Germline V gives CDR1 MDHEN, CDR2 SYDVKM. V was pared by 6 bases and J by 0 bases, with 12 bases between. The length of the CDR3 is 16 residues. This CDR3 reads CASSYTAVSYNSPLHF. The CDR3 nucleotides are TGTGCCAGCAGCTATACAGCCGTCTCCTATAATTCACCCCTCCACTTT.

The V and J genes are TRBV19 and TRBJ2-7; D may be TRBD2 (5 bases). CDR1 LNHDA and CDR2 SQIVND come from the germline V gene (reference sequence). The CDR3 is made up of 12 amino acids. V was clipped by 6 bases and J by 0 bases, with 6 bases between them. Written as DNA, the CDR3 is TGTGCCAGTAGAGCGGACTCCTACGAGCAGTACTTC. Residues: CASRADSYEQYF.

This clone has more than one count but fewer than ten. The V call is TRBV7-9, the J call TRBJ2-5, with 9 bases identical to TRBD2. This CDR3 region has 16 residues. V gave up 2 bases and J gave up 4 bases; unmatched junction bases: 8. From germline, CDR1 is SEHNR and CDR2 FQNEAQ (reference sequence). The CDR3 DNA reads TGTGCCAGCAGCTTATGGGTTGCGGGGGGGCCAGAGACCCAGTACTTC. Translated, it gives CASSLWVAGGPETQYF.

The chain carries TRBV30 and TRBJ1-1; D is uncertain. V was cut by 4 bases and J by 0 bases, with 12 bases left in between. The CDR3 runs 14 residues. Germline lookup yields CDR1 GTSNPN and CDR2 SVGIG (reference sequence). The CDR3 region is CAWTNSFMNTEAFF. The CDR3 DNA sequence: TGTGCCTGGACGAACAGCTTCATGAACACTGAAGCTTTCTTT.

The sample holds a few counts of this clone. The CDR3 DNA is TGCGCCAGCAGCCAAGCCCACAGGGCGGATACGCAGTATTTT. Its translation: CASSQAHRADTQYF. The chain uses TRBV4-3 and TRBJ2-3; a possible D gene is TRBD1 (6 bases). The CDR3 length is 14 residues. V dropped 1 base and J dropped 6 bases, with 11 bases sitting between them. The germline V gene has CDR1 LGHNA and CDR2 YSLEER.

J is TRBJ2-2 and V is TRBV10-1, with TRBD2 as a possible D gene (5 bases). Germline V gene data show CDR1 as WNHNN and CDR2 as SYGVQD (reference sequence). The CDR3 spans 17 residues. V lost 3 bases and J lost 2, with 16 bases in between. DNA for the CDR3: TGCGCCAGCAGTGACCCGGCGGGTTCCGAAAACACCGGGGAGCTGTTTTTT. Translation gives CASSDPAGSENTGELFF.

This sequence joins TRBV6-1 and TRBJ1-5; 9 nucleotides align to TRBD1. Germline CDR1 and CDR2: MNHNS and SASEGT. V was pared by 3 bases and J by 5 bases, with 5 bases of the junction left unmatched. This CDR3 region has 15 residues. The DNA for the CDR3 is TGTGCCAGCAGTGACCTAGGACAGGGGTATCAGCCCCAGCATTTT. Translated, it gives CASSDLGQGYQPQHF.

The chain carries TRBV19 and TRBJ2-5, with D perhaps matching TRBD2 (7 bases). The V end lost 5 bases, the J end lost 7 bases, and 17 bases lay between the germline ends. Germline CDR1 LNHDA, CDR2 SQIVND (reference sequence). The CDR3 is made up of 14 amino acids. The CDR3 sequence is CASSHGGRDGTQYF. CDR3 nucleotide sequence: TGTGCCAGTAGTCACGGGGGGCGCGATGGGACCCAGTACTTC.

The CDR3 DNA reads as TGTGCCAGCAGCTTAGTTGGGACTAGCGGGAGGAGGTGGGCAGATACGCAGTATTTT. Translation: CASSLVGTSGRRWADTQYF. The rearrangement uses TRBV7-8 and TRBJ2-3, with TRBD2 matching over 15 bases. Unmatched junction bases numbered 9, after V lost 1 base and J lost 4 bases. CDR1 and CDR2 from the germline V gene are SGHVS and FQNEAQ. The CDR3 extends over 19 amino acids.

This chain links TRBV11-3 with TRBJ1-1; no definite D call. The CDR3 is 14 amino acids. The germline V and J ends were trimmed by 8 bases and 3 bases, with 16 bases remaining between them. CDR1 and CDR2 (germline): SGHNT, YENEEA. As DNA, the CDR3 is TGTGCCAGCCTTCGGAGAGGGAGGGACACTGAAGCTTTCTTT. As protein: CASLRRGRDTEAFF. Drawing the rest from reference TRBV11-3 and TRBJ1-1, the complete variable domain is EAGVVQSPRYKIIEKKQPVAFWCNPISGHNTLYWYLQNLGQGPELLIRYENEEAVDDSQLPKDRFSAERLKGVDSTLKIQPAELGDSAVYLCASLRRGRDTEAFFGQGTRLTVV.

For the CDR3, the DNA is TGTGCCAGCAGCCACAGATCGACAGCAAACAATGAGCAGTTCTTC. The encoded protein is CASSHRSTANNEQFF. This chain connects TRBV11-3 to TRBJ2-1, with D perhaps TRBD1 (5 bases). This CDR3 has 15 residues. V gave up 5 bases and J gave up 5 bases, with 16 bases separating them. Germline CDR1 and CDR2: SGHNT and YENEEA.